This passage covers 29 T cell receptor beta chains from one sample sequenced in a study of cytomegalovirus exposure and HLA in healthy donors. In the PCR, 60 Vbeta and 13 Jbeta primers were used. Using immunoSEQ multiplex PCR, the repertoire was profiled, and TCRdb retains in-frame clones only, with some absent. Among roughly 220,000 clones listed, roughly 80% were seen once. Material for sequencing was PBMCs. All receptors come from a woman in her forties in good health and CMV-seronegative.

About this clone itself: Different DNA sequences within this sample yield the same CDR3. This sequence joins TRBV6-1 and TRBJ2-3; D is uncertain. This CDR3 contains 13 residues. V was pared by 6 bases and J by 3 bases, with 10 bases between. CDR1 MNHNS and CDR2 SASEGT come from the germline V gene. CDR3 in amino acids: CASRGEGTDTQYF. The CDR3 DNA sequence: TGTGCCAGCAGGGGCGAAGGAACAGATACGCAGTATTTT.

The chain joins TRBV15 to TRBJ2-2; TRBD2 agrees at 14 bases. Germline CDR1 and CDR2: LNHNV and YYDKDF (reference sequence). With 7 bases clipped from V and 4 bases from J, the junction kept 17 bases outside the gene matches. The CDR3 is made up of 20 amino acids. The CDR3, as DNA: TGTGCCACCACCGGTTCCGGGACTAGCGGGAGTCGGCGTGGCACCGGGGAGCTGTTTTTT. Residues: CATTGSGTSGSRRGTGELFF.

The V call is TRBV5-1, the J call TRBJ2-3, with 10 positions matching TRBD1. The CDR3 is 19 amino acids. Germline CDR1 is SGHRS and CDR2 is YFSETQ. V trimming: 2 bases; J trimming: 5 bases; junction bases outside the gene matches: 17. In DNA form, the CDR3 reads TGCGCCAGCAGCTTACGGCCCTACCGGGACAGGGGAAAGGAAGATACGCAGTATTTT. This sequence encodes CASSLRPYRDRGKEDTQYF.

The chain carries TRBV10-3 and TRBJ2-3; 8 bases are shared with TRBD2. The CDR3 consists of 16 residues. CDR1 and CDR2 from the germline V gene are ENHRY and SYGVKD. V was pared by 2 bases and J by 2 bases, with 6 bases of the junction left unmatched. The CDR3 sequence is CAISELAGRYTDTQYF. CDR3 DNA sequence: TGTGCCATCAGTGAGCTAGCGGGCCGCTACACAGATACGCAGTATTTT.

The chain combines TRBV16 with TRBJ1-5; D might be TRBD1 (6 bases). CDR1 and CDR2 (germline): KGHSY, FQNENV. Trimming took off 3 bases at V and 6 bases at J, with 18 bases between the two ends. This CDR3 contains 16 residues. The CDR3, as DNA: TGTGCCAGCAGCCACCCGTCGCAGGGGCCCTCTCAGCCCCAGCATTTT. Translation: CASSHPSQGPSQPQHF. The entire variable domain, with the rest obtained from reference TRBV16 and TRBJ1-5, is as follows: GEEVAQTPKHLVRGEGQKAKLYCAPIKGHSYVFWYQQVLKNEFKFLISFQNENVFDETGMPKERFSAKCLPNSPCSLEIQATKLEDSAVYFCASSHPSQGPSQPQHFGDGTRLSIL.

J is TRBJ1-5 and V is TRBV2; D unclear. CDR3 length equals 15 residues. Per germline, CDR1 SNHLY and CDR2 FYNNEI. The V gene lost 11 bases and the J gene lost 1 base, with 18 bases spanning the gap. CDR3 region: CAVNSRAMSNQPQHF. Written as DNA, the CDR3 is TGTGCCGTCAATTCGAGGGCGATGAGCAATCAGCCCCAGCATTTT.

The V and J genes are TRBV5-4 and TRBJ1-1; 8 bases map to TRBD1. Germline lookup yields CDR1 SGHNT and CDR2 YYREEE (reference sequence). The CDR3 consists of 16 residues. J gave up 4 bases and V 3 bases, and 11 bases lay outside the gene matches. The CDR3 region is CASSSKNGQGGTEAFF. The CDR3 bases are TGTGCCAGCAGCTCAAAAAACGGACAGGGTGGCACTGAAGCTTTCTTT. Combining the CDR3 with reference TRBV5-4 and TRBJ1-1 gives the whole variable domain ETGVTQSPTHLIKTRGQQVTLRCSSQSGHNTVSWYQQALGQGPQFIFQYYREEENGRGNFPPRFSGLQFPNYSSELNVNALELDDSALYLCASSSKNGQGGTEAFFGQGTRLTVV.

The chain employs TRBV30 and TRBJ2-7, with 10 bases lining up with TRBD1. Trimming removed 3 bases from V and 6 bases from J; junction bases left unmatched: 8. The CDR3 has 14 amino acids. Germline CDR1 is GTSNPN and CDR2 is SVGIG (reference sequence). In DNA, the CDR3 is TGTGCCTGGAGCTGGACAGGGGGGTGGGCCGAGCAGTACTTC. Protein: CAWSWTGGWAEQYF. The variable domain in full, completed from reference TRBV30 and TRBJ2-7, reads SQTIHQWPATLVQPVGSPLSLECTVEGTSNPNLYWYRQAAGRGLQLLFYSVGIGQISSEVPQNLSASRPQDRQFILSSKKLLLSDSGFYLCAWSWTGGWAEQYFGPGTRLTVT.

The chain combines TRBV5-6 with TRBJ2-3; maybe TRBD1 (5 bases). Trimming stripped 4 bases from V and 1 base from J, with 10 bases between. The CDR3 has 14 amino acids. Germline lookup yields CDR1 SGHDT and CDR2 YYEEEE. This CDR3 is CASSARQRTDTQYF. In DNA form, the CDR3 reads TGTGCCAGCAGCGCGAGACAGCGCACAGATACGCAGTATTTT.

A word on this clone: The sample has other DNA sequences that encode this CDR3 too. V and J are TRBV4-1 and TRBJ2-7; TRBD2 matches 10 bases. J was trimmed by 1 base and V by 3 bases; bases with no gene match: 3. This CDR3 is built from 15 residues. Per germline, CDR1 MGHRA and CDR2 YSYEKL. The CDR3 DNA follows: TGCGCCAGCAGCCAGCTAGCGGGAGTATCCTACGAGCAGTACTTC. It codes for CASSQLAGVSYEQYF.

This clone was seen only once. The chain links TRBV7-3 to TRBJ2-3; D possibly corresponds to TRBD2 (5 bases). Per germline, CDR1 SGHTA and CDR2 FQGTGA. The CDR3 is 14 residues long. The germline V and J ends were trimmed by 0 bases and 6 bases, with 10 bases remaining between them. The CDR3 sequence is CASSLTTGIDTQYF. Written as DNA, the CDR3 is TGTGCCAGCAGCTTAACTACGGGGATTGATACGCAGTATTTT.

As regards this clone: In the same sample, other DNA sequences code for this CDR3. The chain is built from TRBV5-4 and TRBJ2-2, with D tentatively TRBD2 (7 bases). With 0 bases removed from V and 2 bases from J, the gap between germline ends came to 11 bases. The CDR3 length is 16 residues. Per germline, CDR1 SGHNT and CDR2 YYREEE (reference sequence). The DNA of the CDR3 is TGTGCCAGCAGCTTGGCGCGGGGGCTCAACACCGGGGAGCTGTTTTTT. Amino acids: CASSLARGLNTGELFF.

There are a few counts of this clone. The V call is TRBV28, the J call TRBJ1-2; TRBD1 agrees at 8 bases. This CDR3 spans 16 amino acids. Looked up from germline, CDR1 is MDHEN and CDR2 is SYDVKM. J gave up 5 bases and V 2 bases, and 10 bases lay outside the gene matches. CDR3 coding DNA: TGTGCCAGCAGTTTACCCCAGGCAGGGGGCATGTATGGCTACACCTTC. Protein sequence: CASSLPQAGGMYGYTF.

This clone was found once. The CDR3 nucleotides are TGTGCCAGCAGCTTACCCTACTCCGACAGGGGGAATTACAAAAGGAACACTGAAGCTTTCTTT. Translated, it gives CASSLPYSDRGNYKRNTEAFF. This chain joins TRBV7-8 and TRBJ1-1, with TRBD1 matching 9 bases. V was pared by 2 bases and J by 1 base, with 20 bases of the junction left unmatched. The CDR3 sequence is 21 residues long. From germline, CDR1 is SGHVS and CDR2 FQNEAQ.

The chain recombines TRBV6-5 with TRBJ1-1; D unresolved. This CDR3 has 15 residues. The germline V gene has CDR1 MNHEY and CDR2 SVGAGI. V was pared by 2 bases and J by 0 bases, with 10 bases between. This CDR3 is CASSYGQEVNTEAFF. In DNA form, the CDR3 reads TGTGCCAGCAGTTACGGTCAAGAGGTGAACACTGAAGCTTTCTTT.

V usage is TRBV2 and J usage is TRBJ1-5, with 7 bases fitting TRBD1. Losses at the gene ends were 6 bases for V and 6 bases for J; bases not matched to a gene: 14. The CDR3 runs 16 residues. The germline V gene encodes CDR1 SNHLY and CDR2 FYNNEI. The DNA for the CDR3 is TGTGCCAGCAGAAATACGGCGACAGGGTATACTCAGCCCCAGCATTTT. Protein sequence: CASRNTATGYTQPQHF.

This clone was found a few times. V usage is TRBV29-1 and J usage is TRBJ1-5; TRBD1 is a possible D gene (5 bases). This CDR3 contains 15 residues. Germline V lookup: CDR1 SQVTM, CDR2 ANQGSEA. V lost 6 bases, J lost 7 bases, and 22 bases lay in between. The CDR3 coding sequence is TGCAGCGTCCTCCTGCAGGGAGCGGGTAGCCAGCCCCAGCATTTT. It yields the protein CSVLLQGAGSQPQHF.

This chain uses TRBV27 with TRBJ2-7, with D maybe TRBD1 (5 bases). This CDR3 comprises 12 residues. V was cut by 8 bases and J by 6 bases, with 14 bases left in between. The germline CDR1 and CDR2 sequences are MNHEY and SMNVEV (reference sequence). The DNA for the CDR3 is TGTGCCAGCGGTCTTCAGGGCGCCGAGCAGTACTTC. This gives the protein CASGLQGAEQYF.

The chain uses TRBV11-2 and TRBJ1-1, with a weak D call TRBD1 (6 bases). V lost 10 bases and J 0 bases, leaving 18 bases between the germline ends. The CDR3 sequence is 15 residues long. Germline V gene sequence: CDR1 SGHAT, CDR2 FQNNGV. The CDR3 DNA reads TGTGCCACAGGACCGGGACATCTCATGAACACTGAAGCTTTCTTT. Amino acids: CATGPGHLMNTEAFF.

V usage is TRBV30 and J usage is TRBJ2-2; a possible D gene is TRBD2 (6 bases). This CDR3 region has 13 residues. Germline V CDR1 and CDR2: GTSNPN, SVGIG (reference sequence). V lost 1 base to trimming and J lost 4 bases, with 7 bases between them. The CDR3 loop reads CAWSAGVTGELFF. CDR3 coding DNA: TGTGCCTGGAGTGCGGGGGTCACCGGGGAGCTGTTTTTT.

CDR3 sequence reads: CASSLYASGATQYF. CDR3 nucleotides: TGTGCCAGCAGCTTGTACGCTAGCGGGGCGACGCAGTATTTT. V is TRBV5-6 and J is TRBJ2-3, with 9 positions matching TRBD2. The CDR3 sequence is 14 residues long. The germline CDR1 and CDR2 sequences are SGHDT and YYEEEE. The V segment lost 1 base and the J segment 9 bases; nucleotides outside the gene matches: 6.

V usage is TRBV10-1 and J usage is TRBJ2-7; 7 bases align to TRBD1. Germline V gives CDR1 WNHNN, CDR2 SYGVQD (reference sequence). Trimming took 2 bases from V and 6 from J; bases not matched to a gene: 4. The CDR3 spans 13 residues. As DNA, the CDR3 is TGCGCCAGCAGTGAGCGGACAGGCGGCGAGCAGTACTTC. Its translation is CASSERTGGEQYF.

The genes are TRBV27 and TRBJ2-7, with D possibly TRBD1 on 6 matching bases. Germline V CDR1 and CDR2: MNHEY, SMNVEV (reference sequence). V was cut by 6 bases and J by 0 bases, with 18 bases left in between. The length of the CDR3 is 16 residues. The CDR3 region is CASRETGTPYSYEQYF. CDR3 DNA sequence: TGTGCCAGCAGGGAGACCGGGACACCCTACTCCTACGAGCAGTACTTC.

J is TRBJ1-2 and V is TRBV19; 7 bases match TRBD1. The V and J ends lost 2 bases and 3 bases, in that order; junction bases with no gene match: 9. Germline V gene sequence: CDR1 LNHDA, CDR2 SQIVND (reference sequence). There are 16 residues in the CDR3. The CDR3 loop is CASSIFGQAADYGYTF. CDR3 nucleotides: TGTGCCAGTAGTATATTCGGACAGGCGGCCGACTATGGCTACACCTTC.

The V call is TRBV29-1, the J call TRBJ2-1; TRBD2 agrees at 8 bases. V dropped 7 bases and J dropped 2; count of bases not matched to a gene: 4. Germline lookup yields CDR1 SQVTM and CDR2 ANQGSEA. The CDR3 has 13 amino acids. The CDR3 DNA sequence: TGCAGCGCAGCGGGAGAGCCCTACAATGAGCAGTTCTTC. Its protein is CSAAGEPYNEQFF.

This clone was counted a few times. This chain connects TRBV19 to TRBJ2-3, with D perhaps matching TRBD2 (6 bases). Trimming took 2 bases from V and 6 from J, leaving 12 bases between them. The CDR3 runs 14 residues. Germline-derived CDR1 and CDR2 are LNHDA and SQIVND (reference sequence). The chain's CDR3 is CASSIQGRGDTQYF. The DNA of the CDR3 is TGTGCCAGTAGTATACAGGGCCGGGGGGATACGCAGTATTTT.

V and J are TRBV5-1 and TRBJ1-1; D ambiguous. V lost 0 bases to trimming and J lost 10 bases, with 19 bases between them. The CDR3 contains 15 residues. CDR1 is SGHRS, CDR2 YFSETQ, per germline. CDR3 nucleotides: TGCGCCAGCAGCTTGGGGTTTAGAGGGCGCGGCGGAGCTTTCTTT. It is translated as CASSLGFRGRGGAFF.

This rearrangement joins TRBV29-1 to TRBJ1-2, with 7 nucleotides matching TRBD1. The CDR3 runs 15 residues. V gave up 3 bases and J gave up 1 base; unmatched junction bases: 8. CDR1 is SQVTM and CDR2 is ANQGSEA in the germline V gene. In nucleotides, the CDR3 is TGCAGCGTTGACCTAACCCGGGACAGTAACTATGGCTACACCTTC. This translates into CSVDLTRDSNYGYTF.

The V call is TRBV6-5, the J call TRBJ2-1, with D possibly being TRBD2 (6 bases). There are 15 residues in the CDR3. The germline V gene encodes CDR1 MNHEY and CDR2 SVGAGI. V shed 2 bases and J shed 4 bases, with 12 bases lying between them. In nucleotides, the CDR3 is TGTGCCAGCAGTTACAAAGGCGGGGATTACAATGAGCAGTTCTTC. It yields the protein CASSYKGGDYNEQFF.